This T cell receptor beta chain was obtained from a study of Ad26.COV2.S vaccination and SARS-CoV-2 variants. The repertoire was sequenced with immunoSEQ multiplex PCR; TCRdb's copy has only in-frame clones and lacks some. In the table there are under 600,000 clones, roughly nine tenths of which are singletons. As to treatment: around 19 received Ad26.COV2.S at low or high dose, single or two shots; about 5 received placebo; per-sample allocation not given. After the first vaccine or placebo injection, samples were drawn on day 63. This CDR3 contains 15 residues. CDR1 is MNHNS and CDR2 is SASEGT in the germline V gene. Trimming stripped 1 base from V and 4 bases from J, with 8 bases between.

This specimen was peripheral blood, taken in a trial of Ad26.COV2.S vaccine versus placebo. The TCR comes from a person between 18 and 59 years old who received the Ad26.COV2.S COVID-19 vaccine or a placebo. The V and J genes are TRBV6-1 and TRBJ1-6; the D is unclear. CDR3 amino acids: CASSEVGNYNSPLHF. The CDR3 DNA sequence: TGTGCCAGCAGTGAAGTTGGAAATTATAATTCACCCCTCCACTTT.